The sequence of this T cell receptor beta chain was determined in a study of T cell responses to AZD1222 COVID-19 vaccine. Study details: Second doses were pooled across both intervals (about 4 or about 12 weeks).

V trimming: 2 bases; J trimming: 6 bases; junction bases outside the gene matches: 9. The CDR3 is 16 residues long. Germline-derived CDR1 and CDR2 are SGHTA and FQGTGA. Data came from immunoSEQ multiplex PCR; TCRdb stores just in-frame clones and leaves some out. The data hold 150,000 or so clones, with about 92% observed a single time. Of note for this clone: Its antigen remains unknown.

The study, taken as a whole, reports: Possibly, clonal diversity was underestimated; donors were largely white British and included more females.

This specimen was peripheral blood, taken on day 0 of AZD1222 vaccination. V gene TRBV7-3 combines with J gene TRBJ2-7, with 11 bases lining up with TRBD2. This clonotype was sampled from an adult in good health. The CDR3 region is CASSLLAGGSSREQYF. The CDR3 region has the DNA TGTGCCAGCAGCTTACTAGCGGGAGGTTCCTCTCGCGAGCAGTACTTC.